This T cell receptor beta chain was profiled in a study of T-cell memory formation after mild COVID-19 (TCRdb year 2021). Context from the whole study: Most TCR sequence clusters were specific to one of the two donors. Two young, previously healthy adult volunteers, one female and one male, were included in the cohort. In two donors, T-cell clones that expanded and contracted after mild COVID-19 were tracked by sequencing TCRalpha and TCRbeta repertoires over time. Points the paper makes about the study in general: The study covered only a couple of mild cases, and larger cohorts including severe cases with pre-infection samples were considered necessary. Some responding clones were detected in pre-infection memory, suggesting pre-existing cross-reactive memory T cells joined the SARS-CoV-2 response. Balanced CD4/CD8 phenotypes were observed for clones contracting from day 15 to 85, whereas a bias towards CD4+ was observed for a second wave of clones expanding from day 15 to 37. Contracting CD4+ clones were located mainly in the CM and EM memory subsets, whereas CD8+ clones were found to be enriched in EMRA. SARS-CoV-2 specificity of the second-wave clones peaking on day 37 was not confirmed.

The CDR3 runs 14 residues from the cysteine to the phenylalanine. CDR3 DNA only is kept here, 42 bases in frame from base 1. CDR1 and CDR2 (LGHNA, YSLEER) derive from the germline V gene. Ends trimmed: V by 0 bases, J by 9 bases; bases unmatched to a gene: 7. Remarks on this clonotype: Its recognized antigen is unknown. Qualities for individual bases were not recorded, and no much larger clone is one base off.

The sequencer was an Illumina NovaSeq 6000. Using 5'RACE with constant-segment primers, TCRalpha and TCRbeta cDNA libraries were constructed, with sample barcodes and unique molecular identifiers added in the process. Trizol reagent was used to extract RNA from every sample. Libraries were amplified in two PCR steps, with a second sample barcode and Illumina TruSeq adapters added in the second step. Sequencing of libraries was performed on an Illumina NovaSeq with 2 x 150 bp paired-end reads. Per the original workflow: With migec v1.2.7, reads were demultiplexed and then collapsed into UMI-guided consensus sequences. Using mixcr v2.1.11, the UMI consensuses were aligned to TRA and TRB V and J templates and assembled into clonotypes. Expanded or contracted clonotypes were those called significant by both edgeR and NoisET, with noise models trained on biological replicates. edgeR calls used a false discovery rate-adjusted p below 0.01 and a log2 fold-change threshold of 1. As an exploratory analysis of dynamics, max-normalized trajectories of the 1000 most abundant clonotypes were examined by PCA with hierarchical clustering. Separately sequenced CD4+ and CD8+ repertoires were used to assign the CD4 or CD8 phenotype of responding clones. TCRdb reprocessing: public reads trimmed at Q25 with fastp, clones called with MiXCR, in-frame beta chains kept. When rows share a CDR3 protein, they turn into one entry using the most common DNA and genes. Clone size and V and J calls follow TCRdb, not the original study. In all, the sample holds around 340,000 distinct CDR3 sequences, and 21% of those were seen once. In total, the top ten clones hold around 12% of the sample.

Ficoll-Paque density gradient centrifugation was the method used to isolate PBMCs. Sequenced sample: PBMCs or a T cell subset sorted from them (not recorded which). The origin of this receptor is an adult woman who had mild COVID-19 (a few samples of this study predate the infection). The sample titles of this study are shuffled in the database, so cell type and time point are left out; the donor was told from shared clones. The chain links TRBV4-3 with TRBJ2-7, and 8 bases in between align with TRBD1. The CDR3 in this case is CASSQDTGGTAQYF. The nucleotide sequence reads TGCGCCAGCAGCCAAGATACAGGGGGAACGGCGCAGTACTTC.